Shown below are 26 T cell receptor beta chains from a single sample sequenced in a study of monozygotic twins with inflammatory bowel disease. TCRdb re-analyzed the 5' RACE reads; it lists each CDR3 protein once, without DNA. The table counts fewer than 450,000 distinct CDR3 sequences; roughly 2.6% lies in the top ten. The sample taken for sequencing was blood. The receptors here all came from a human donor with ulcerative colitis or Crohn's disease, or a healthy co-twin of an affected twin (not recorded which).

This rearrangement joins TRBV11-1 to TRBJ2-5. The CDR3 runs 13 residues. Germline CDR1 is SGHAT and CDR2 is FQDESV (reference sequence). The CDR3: CASSADLQETQYF.

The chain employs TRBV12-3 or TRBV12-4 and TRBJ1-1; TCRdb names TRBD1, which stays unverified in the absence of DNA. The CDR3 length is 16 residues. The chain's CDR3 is CASSLPGGARNTEAFF.

Here the CDR3 reads CASSYLTNNQPQHF. V gene TRBV6-2 or TRBV6-3 combines with J gene TRBJ1-5. The CDR3 runs to 14 residues. The germline V gene encodes CDR1 MNHEY and CDR2 SVGEGT.

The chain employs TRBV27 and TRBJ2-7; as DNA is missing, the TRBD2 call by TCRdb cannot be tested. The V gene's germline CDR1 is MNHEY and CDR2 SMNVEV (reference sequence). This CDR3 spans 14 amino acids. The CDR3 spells CASSNSMAGYEQYF.

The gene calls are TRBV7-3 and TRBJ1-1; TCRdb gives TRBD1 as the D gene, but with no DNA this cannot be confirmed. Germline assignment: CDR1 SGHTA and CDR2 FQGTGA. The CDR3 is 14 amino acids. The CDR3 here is CASSPNTGDTEAFF.

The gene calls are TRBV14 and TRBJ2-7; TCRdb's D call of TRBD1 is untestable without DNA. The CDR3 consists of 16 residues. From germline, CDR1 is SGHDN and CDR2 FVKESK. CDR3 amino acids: CASSQDGPGDTYEQYF.

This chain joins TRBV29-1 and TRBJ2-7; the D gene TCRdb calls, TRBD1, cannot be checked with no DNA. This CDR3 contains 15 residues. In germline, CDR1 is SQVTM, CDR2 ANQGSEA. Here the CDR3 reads CSVAPRLRPDNEQYF.

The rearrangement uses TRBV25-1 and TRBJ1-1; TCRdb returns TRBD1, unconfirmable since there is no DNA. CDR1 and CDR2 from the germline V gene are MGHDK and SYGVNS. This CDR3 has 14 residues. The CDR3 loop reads CASSPTPAGHRAFF.

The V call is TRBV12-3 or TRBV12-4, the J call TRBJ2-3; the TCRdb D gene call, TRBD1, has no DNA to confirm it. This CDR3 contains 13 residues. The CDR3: CASSFHPRDTQYF.

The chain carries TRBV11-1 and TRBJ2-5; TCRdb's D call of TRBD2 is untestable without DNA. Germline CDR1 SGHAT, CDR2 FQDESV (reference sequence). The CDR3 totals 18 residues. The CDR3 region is CASSPGLAGGRSQETQYF.

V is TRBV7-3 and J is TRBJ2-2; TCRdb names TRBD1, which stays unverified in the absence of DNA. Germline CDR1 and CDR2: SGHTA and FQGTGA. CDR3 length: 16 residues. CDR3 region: CASAPTGGTNTGELFF.

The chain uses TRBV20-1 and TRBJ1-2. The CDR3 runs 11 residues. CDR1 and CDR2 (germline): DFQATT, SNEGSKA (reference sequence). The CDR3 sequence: CSATATHGYTF.

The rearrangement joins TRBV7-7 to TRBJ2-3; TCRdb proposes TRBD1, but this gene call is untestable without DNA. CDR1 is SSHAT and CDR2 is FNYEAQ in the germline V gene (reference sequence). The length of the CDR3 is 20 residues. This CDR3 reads CASSSTRRDRGPSSTDTQYF.

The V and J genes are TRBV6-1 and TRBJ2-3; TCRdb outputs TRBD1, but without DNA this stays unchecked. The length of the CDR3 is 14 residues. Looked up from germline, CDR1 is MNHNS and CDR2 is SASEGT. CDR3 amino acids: CASSPDISTHTQYF.

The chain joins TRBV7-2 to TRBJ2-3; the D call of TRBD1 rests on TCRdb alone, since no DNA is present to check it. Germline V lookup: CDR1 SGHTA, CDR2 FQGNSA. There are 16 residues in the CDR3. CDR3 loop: CASSLDTGAITDTQYF.

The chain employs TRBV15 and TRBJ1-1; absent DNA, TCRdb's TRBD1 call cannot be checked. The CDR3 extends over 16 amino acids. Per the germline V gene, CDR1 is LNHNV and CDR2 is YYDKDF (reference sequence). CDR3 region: CATSRDRTGRVAEAFF.

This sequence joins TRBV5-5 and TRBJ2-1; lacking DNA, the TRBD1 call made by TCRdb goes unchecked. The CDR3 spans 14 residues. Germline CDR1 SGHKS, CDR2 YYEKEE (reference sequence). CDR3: CASSGGAGSGEQFF.

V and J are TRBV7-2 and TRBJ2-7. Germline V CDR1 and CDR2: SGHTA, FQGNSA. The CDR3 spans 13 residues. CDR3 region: CASSLLESYEQYF.

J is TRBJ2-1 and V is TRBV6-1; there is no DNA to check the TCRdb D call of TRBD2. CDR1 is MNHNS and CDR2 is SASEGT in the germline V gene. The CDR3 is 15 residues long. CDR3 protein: CASSEIAGALGEQFF.

The CDR3 sequence is CASAPGLDNEQFF. This chain links TRBV19 with TRBJ2-1; without DNA, the TCRdb call of TRBD2 cannot be checked. Germline assignment: CDR1 LNHDA and CDR2 SQIVND (reference sequence). The CDR3 is 13 residues long. The variable domain in full, with the rest retrieved from reference TRBV19 and TRBJ2-1, is DGGITQSPKYLFRKEGQNVTLSCEQNLNHDAMYWYRQDPGQGLRLIYYSQIVNDFQKGDIAEGYSVSREKKESFPLTVTSAQKNPTAFYLCASAPGLDNEQFFGPGTRLTVL.

The CDR3 spells CASSQDPDPNNQPQHF. The chain recombines TRBV4-1 with TRBJ1-5. The CDR3 extends over 16 amino acids. Germline lookup yields CDR1 MGHRA and CDR2 YSYEKL.

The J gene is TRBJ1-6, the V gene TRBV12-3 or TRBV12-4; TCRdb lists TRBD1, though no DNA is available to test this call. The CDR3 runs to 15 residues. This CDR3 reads CASSSSGVGMSPLHF.

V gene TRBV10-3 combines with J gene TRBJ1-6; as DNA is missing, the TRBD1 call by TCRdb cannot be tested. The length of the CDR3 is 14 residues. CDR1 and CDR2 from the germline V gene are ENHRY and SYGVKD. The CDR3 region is CAISESGGNSPLHF.

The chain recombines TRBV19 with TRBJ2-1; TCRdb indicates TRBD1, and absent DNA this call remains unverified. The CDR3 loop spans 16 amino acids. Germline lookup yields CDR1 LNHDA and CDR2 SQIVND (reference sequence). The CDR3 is CASSIRQRSSYNEQFF.

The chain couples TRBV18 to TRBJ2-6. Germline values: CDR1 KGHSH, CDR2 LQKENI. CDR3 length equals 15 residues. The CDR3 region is CASSTQGYGANVLTF.

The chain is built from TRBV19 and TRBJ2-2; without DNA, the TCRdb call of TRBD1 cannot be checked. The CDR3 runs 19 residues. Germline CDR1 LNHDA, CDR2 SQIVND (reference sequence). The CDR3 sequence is CASSMLTISDRGVTGELFF.